This T cell receptor beta chain derives from a study of cytomegalovirus exposure and HLA in healthy donors. PCR primers comprised 60 Vbeta and 13 Jbeta primers. Original analysis: Later analysis identified 80 million to 90 million unique TCR beta chains, 9 million to 12 million shared. Clones were read by immunoSEQ multiplex PCR, and TCRdb kept only the in-frame ones, dropping some. V, J and clone size reflect that table, while D and trimming were determined from the DNA. The sample carries some 160,000 clones, around four fifths recorded once. Comment on this clone: What it binds is unknown.

Points from the study as a whole: Indistinguishability led to the exclusion of some V segments, TRBV6-2 and TRBV6-3 included.

V was clipped by 6 bases and J by 0 bases; unmatched bases: 7. The CDR3 spans 16 residues. Germline CDR1 KGHSH, CDR2 LQKENI. The specimen sequenced was PBMCs. This sequence originates from a man between 18 and 29 years old in good health and CMV-seronegative. The chain has TRBV18 and TRBJ2-1, with TRBD1 matching 8 bases. The CDR3, as DNA: TGTGCCAGCTCGCCAGGACAGGGTTTCTCCTACAATGAGCAGTTCTTC. Amino acids: CASSPGQGFSYNEQFF.